Listed here is a single TCR beta chain. Its target is unknown. RNA extraction was followed by reverse transcription into cDNA, which acted as the sequencing template. Profiling relied on immunoSEQ multiplex PCR, and the TCRdb table lists in-frame clones only, not all of them. The sample carries fewer than 350,000 clones, 58% recorded once. The data were taken from a study of CD8+ T cells in alopecia areata. Study-wide context: Patients received oral tofacitinib, 5 to 10 mg twice daily, for moderate-to-severe alopecia areata.

Treatment in this sample: oral pan-JAK inhibitor, 5-10 mg twice daily. The CDR3 totals 12 residues. From germline, CDR1 is SQVTM and CDR2 ANQGSEA. V gave up 7 bases and J gave up 1 base, with 8 bases separating them. General study findings and limits: Scalp and blood samples kept many expanded lesional clones throughout tofacitinib. The study found TCR sharing across patients less clear than in mice, possibly for HLA reasons.

This sequence joins TRBV29-1 and TRBJ1-5; possibly TRBD1 for D (5 bases). The receptor was derived from a human donor with alopecia areata. Sequenced material: CD4+ T cells sorted from blood, taken at week 24, from a patient treated with tofacitinib. CDR3 sequence: CSARESNQPQHF. CDR3 DNA: TGCAGCGCCAGGGAGAGCAATCAGCCCCAGCATTTT. The full variable domain, completed using reference TRBV29-1 and TRBJ1-5, is SAVISQKPSRDICQRGTSLTIQCQVDSQVTMMFWYRQQPGQSLTLIATANQGSEATYESGFVIDKFPISRPNLTFSTLTVSNMSPEDSSIYLCSARESNQPQHFGDGTRLSIL.